This is a list of T cell receptor beta chains from one sample in a study of patients and donors after allogeneic stem cell transplantation. TCRdb recomputed calls from the RT-PCR reads with MiXCR, one row per CDR3 protein. The sample contains about 230,000 distinct CDR3 sequences, 12% to 15% of which appear only once. The sample comprised blood, either unsorted or a sorted T cell fraction (not recorded which). The receptors shown here come from a human donor who was either an allogeneic HSCT recipient or a stem cell or donor lymphocyte infusion donor (not recorded which). It is not recorded whose cells these are; they may come from a transplant donor. Each CDR3 is given without its conserved first and last residue. Fields, in order: J gene, V gene, CDR3 length, CDR3 protein.

j_call: TRBJ1-2; v_call: TRBV20-1; cdr3_length: 11; cdr3_aa: SAGLRDRSGYT
j_call: TRBJ1-4; v_call: TRBV5-1; cdr3_length: 12; cdr3_aa: ASSPGTGFEKLF
j_call: TRBJ1-4; v_call: TRBV10-3; cdr3_length: 15; cdr3_aa: AISESTSFAGHEKLF
j_call: TRBJ2-5; v_call: TRBV29-1; cdr3_length: 11; cdr3_aa: SAAAVVQETQY
j_call: TRBJ2-7; v_call: TRBV5-1; cdr3_length: 14; cdr3_aa: ASSLETGAASHEQY
j_call: TRBJ1-6; v_call: TRBV27; cdr3_length: 12; cdr3_aa: ASSLIRDNSPLH
j_call: TRBJ1-3; v_call: TRBV25-1; cdr3_length: 11; cdr3_aa: ATAHFSGNTIY
j_call: TRBJ2-7; v_call: TRBV7-6; cdr3_length: 13; cdr3_aa: ASSEGLAGVSEQY
j_call: TRBJ1-4; v_call: TRBV20-1; cdr3_length: 10; cdr3_aa: SAKDQEEKLF
j_call: TRBJ2-1; v_call: TRBV20-1; cdr3_length: 11; cdr3_aa: SATLGVNDEQF
j_call: TRBJ1-2; v_call: TRBV12-3/TRBV12-4; cdr3_length: 12; cdr3_aa: ASSLSLANYGYT